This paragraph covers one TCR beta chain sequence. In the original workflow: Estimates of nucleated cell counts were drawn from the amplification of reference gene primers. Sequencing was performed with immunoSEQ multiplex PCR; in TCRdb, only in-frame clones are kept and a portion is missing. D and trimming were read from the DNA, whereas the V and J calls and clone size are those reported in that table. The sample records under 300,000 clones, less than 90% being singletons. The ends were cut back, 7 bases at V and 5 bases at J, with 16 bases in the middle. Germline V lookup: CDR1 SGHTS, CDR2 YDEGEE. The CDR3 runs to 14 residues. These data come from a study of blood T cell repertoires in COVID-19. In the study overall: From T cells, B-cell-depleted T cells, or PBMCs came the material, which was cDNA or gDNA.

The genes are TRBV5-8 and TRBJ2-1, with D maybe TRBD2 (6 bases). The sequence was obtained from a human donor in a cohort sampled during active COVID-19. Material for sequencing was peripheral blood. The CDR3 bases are TGTGCCAGCTTCCGGGGACTCGCTCACAATGAGCAGTTCTTC. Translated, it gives CASFRGLAHNEQFF.